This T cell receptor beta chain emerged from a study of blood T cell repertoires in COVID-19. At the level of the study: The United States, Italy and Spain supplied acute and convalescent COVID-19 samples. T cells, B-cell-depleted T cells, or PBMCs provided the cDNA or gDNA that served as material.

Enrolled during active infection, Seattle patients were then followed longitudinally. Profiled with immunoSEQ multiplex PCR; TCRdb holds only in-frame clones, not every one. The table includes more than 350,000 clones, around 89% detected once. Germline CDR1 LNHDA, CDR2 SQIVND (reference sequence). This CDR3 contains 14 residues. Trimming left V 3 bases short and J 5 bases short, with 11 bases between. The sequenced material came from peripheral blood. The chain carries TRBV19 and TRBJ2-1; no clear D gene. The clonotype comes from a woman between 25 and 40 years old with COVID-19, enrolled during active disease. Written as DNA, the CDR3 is TGTGCCAGTAGTATTGCTGCAGGTCACAATGAGCAGTTCTTC. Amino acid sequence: CASSIAAGHNEQFF. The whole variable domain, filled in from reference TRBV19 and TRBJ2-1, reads DGGITQSPKYLFRKEGQNVTLSCEQNLNHDAMYWYRQDPGQGLRLIYYSQIVNDFQKGDIAEGYSVSREKKESFPLTVTSAQKNPTAFYLCASSIAAGHNEQFFGPGTRLTVL.